The sequence of this T cell receptor beta chain was determined in a study of blood T cells in healthy people across ages. Researchers isolated at least 7 million PBMCs per sample. Regarding this clonotype: Its target is unknown.

Regarding the study as a whole: In older individuals, TCR beta diversity per million T cells was lower, falling roughly linearly with age.

Germline V gene lookup returns CDR1 SGHRS and CDR2 YFSETQ. V lost 4 bases, J lost 6 bases, and 20 bases lay in between. The CDR3 contains 16 residues. A sample-barcoded 5' primer and a J-beta primer mix were used in a second PCR of roughly 6 to 11 cycles. TCRdb ran MiXCR on the 5' RACE reads and lists one entry per CDR3 protein. The sample holds more than 900,000 distinct CDR3 sequences, 25% to 30% seen once. This same sample was also part of a study on T cells of mothers and their children. That source adds: A few healthy Caucasian mothers and their six children donated. Every mother supplied over 8 million TCR beta CDR3 reads and every child a few million.

This clonotype originated in a woman in her thirties or forties in good health. The sample taken for sequencing was blood. The chain couples TRBV5-1 to TRBJ2-1; the D call may be TRBD1 or TRBD2 (5 bases each). CDR3 in amino acids: CASSRAGTSMGNEQFF. The CDR3 DNA reads TGCGCCAGCAGCCGAGCCGGGACCTCGATGGGCAATGAGCAGTTCTTC.